One and the same sample provided the 8 T cell receptor beta chains below, sequenced in a study of vaccination and CD4 T cells after COVID-19. Treatment of the sample: approximately nine-day PBMC culture with coronavirus spike peptide pools or control peptides (ViraFEST assay). Antigens for these TCRs are unknown. Cultured CD4+ T cell DNA was sequenced using the Oncomine TCR Beta short-read assay. Using its own MiXCR run on the PCR reads, TCRdb lists one record per CDR3 protein. The sample lists over 4,000 distinct CDR3 sequences, about 63% seen once, with about 27% in the top ten. Input material: CD4+ T cells from blood, cultured in vitro. The receptors derive from a human donor who had recovered from COVID-19.

This sequence joins TRBV5-4 and TRBJ1-2; weak D call: TRBD1 (5 bases). Germline V lookup: CDR1 SGHNT, CDR2 YYREEE (reference sequence). Trimming removed 0 bases from V and 4 bases from J, with 13 bases in between. The CDR3 extends over 15 amino acids. The CDR3 sequence: CASSLDGTGGYGYTF. The CDR3 region has the DNA TGTGCCAGCAGCTTGGACGGGACGGGGGGCTATGGCTACACCTTC.

The gene calls are TRBV9 and TRBJ1-2; a weak D match, TRBD1 (6 bases). Germline-derived CDR1 and CDR2 are SGDLS and YYNGEE. There are 15 residues in the CDR3. The ends were cut back, 6 bases at V and 4 bases at J, with 19 bases in the middle. CDR3 sequence (DNA): TGTGCCAGCACCACAGCCGGGGGGGCCACCTATGGCTACACCTTC. This encodes CASTTAGGATYGYTF. The variable domain in full, completed from reference TRBV9 and TRBJ1-2, reads DSGVTQTPKHLITATGQRVTLRCSPRSGDLSVYWYQQSLDQGLQFLIQYYNGEERAKGNILERFSAQQFPDLHSELNLSSLELGDSALYFCASTTAGGATYGYTFGSGTRLTVV.

This clonotype is labeled medium-sized (0.01 to 0.1%). V gene TRBV10-3 combines with J gene TRBJ2-7; D not certain. This CDR3 region has 13 residues. V dropped 7 bases and J dropped 6 bases, with 16 bases sitting between them. The germline V gene encodes CDR1 ENHRY and CDR2 SYGVKD. The CDR3 here is CAITATALGEQYF. CDR3 bases: TGTGCCATCACGGCCACGGCGCTCGGCGAGCAGTACTTC.

By its share, this clonotype is medium-sized. The V and J genes are TRBV15 and TRBJ2-2; D call uncertain. Deletions cut 0 bases from V and 6 bases from J, with 11 bases between. This CDR3 spans 15 amino acids. Germline V CDR1 and CDR2: LNHNV, YYDKDF (reference sequence). CDR3 amino acids: CATSRDLVYAGELFF. CDR3 DNA: TGTGCCACCAGCAGAGATTTAGTTTACGCCGGGGAGCTGTTTTTT.

The J gene is TRBJ1-1, the V gene TRBV6-1; a weak D match, TRBD1 (6 bases). The CDR3 is 16 amino acids. Germline-derived CDR1 and CDR2 are MNHNS and SASEGT. V lost 4 bases and J 1 base, leaving 16 bases between the germline ends. The chain's CDR3 is CASSARLGTRNTEAFF. The CDR3 bases are TGTGCCAGCAGTGCCCGACTGGGGACAAGGAACACTGAAGCTTTCTTT.

The chain joins TRBV2 to TRBJ1-2, with D unclear. The V gene lost 4 bases and the J gene lost 3 bases, with 12 bases spanning the gap. The CDR3 has 14 residues. Looked up from germline, CDR1 is SNHLY and CDR2 is FYNNEI. The chain's CDR3 is CASSVDSVDYGYTF. The CDR3 DNA sequence: TGTGCCAGCAGTGTCGACTCAGTGGACTATGGCTACACCTTC.

The rearrangement uses TRBV20-1 and TRBJ1-2; tentative D call: TRBD1 (6 bases). Between the trimmed V and J ends, which lost 3 bases and 4 bases, there was a span of 15 bases. Germline-derived CDR1 and CDR2 are DFQATT and SNEGSKA (reference sequence). The CDR3 has 14 residues. The chain's CDR3 is CSASSGGSLYGYTF. DNA of the CDR3: TGCAGTGCTAGTTCGGGGGGCTCTCTCTATGGCTACACCTTC.

The chain recombines TRBV7-9 with TRBJ2-7; 12 bases align to TRBD2. The length of the CDR3 is 14 residues. Unmatched junction bases numbered 0, after V lost 3 bases and J lost 3 bases. Germline loops: CDR1 SEHNR, CDR2 FQNEAQ (reference sequence). The CDR3 nucleotides read TGTGCCAGCAGCTTGACTAGCGGGGGCTACGAGCAGTACTTC. As protein: CASSLTSGGYEQYF.